The rows below give T cell receptor beta chains drawn from one sample of a study of beta chain features in type 1 diabetes. Method: immunoSEQ multiplex PCR; TCRdb's copy keeps in-frame clones and lacks some. This sample carries about 180,000 clones, about 13% of them seen once, and the ten largest clones take about 0.59%. Sequencing was performed on central memory CD4+ T cells from blood. Every receptor here comes from a woman aged 18-30 years in good health. The CDR3 runs from the conserved cysteine through the conserved F or W. Fields, in order: V gene, J gene, clone size, D gene, CDR3 DNA, CDR3 protein. A D gene is named only where the DNA matches it firmly. Clone size, where shown, is once, few, many, or a class for clones that have expanded.

V gene: TRBV5-1
J gene: TRBJ2-7
clone size: .
D gene: .
CDR3 DNA: TGCGCCAGCAGCCCCACAGGGCAGGGTGACGAGCAGTACTTC
CDR3 protein: CASSPTGQGDEQYF

V gene: TRBV18
J gene: TRBJ1-5
clone size: .
D gene: TRBD1
CDR3 DNA: TGTGCCAGCTCACATGGACAGGGAGGTCAGCCCCAGCATTTT
CDR3 protein: CASSHGQGGQPQHF

V gene: TRBV30
J gene: TRBJ1-5
clone size: .
D gene: TRBD1
CDR3 DNA: TGTGCCTCTTCCCGGGACAGTAATCAGCCCCAGCATTTT
CDR3 protein: CASSRDSNQPQHF

V gene: TRBV6-5
J gene: TRBJ1-1
clone size: .
D gene: TRBD1
CDR3 DNA: TGTGCCAGCAGTTACGTGGGGACAGGGACTAACACTGAAGCTTTCTTT
CDR3 protein: CASSYVGTGTNTEAFF

V gene: TRBV25-1
J gene: TRBJ1-1
clone size: .
D gene: .
CDR3 DNA: TGTGCCAGCTCAAGACCCTCAGGGGCGGACACTGAAGCTTTCTTT
CDR3 protein: CASSRPSGADTEAFF

V gene: TRBV18
J gene: TRBJ1-1
clone size: few
D gene: .
CDR3 DNA: TGTGCCAGCTCAGAAGCTTTCATGAACACTGAAGCTTTCTTT
CDR3 protein: CASSEAFMNTEAFF

V gene: TRBV28
J gene: TRBJ2-1
clone size: few
D gene: .
CDR3 DNA: TGTGCCAGCAGCCTTAGACAAGCCCCGCTGGAGCAGTTCTTC
CDR3 protein: CASSLRQAPLEQFF

V gene: TRBV2
J gene: TRBJ1-5
clone size: few
D gene: TRBD1
CDR3 DNA: TGTGCCAGCAGGGGACAGGGGGCATATCAGCCCCAGCATTTT
CDR3 protein: CASRGQGAYQPQHF

V gene: TRBV4-2
J gene: TRBJ2-5
clone size: .
D gene: TRBD2
CDR3 DNA: TGTGCCAGCAGCCAAGATGGCCCTGGCGCTTGGACTAGCGGAAAGAAAGAGACCCAGTACTTC
CDR3 protein: CASSQDGPGAWTSGKKETQYF

V gene: TRBV6-1
J gene: TRBJ2-1
clone size: few
D gene: .
CDR3 DNA: TGTGCCAGCAGTCGAAGGGACTTTGGAAATAATGAGCAGTTCTTC
CDR3 protein: CASSRRDFGNNEQFF

V gene: TRBV21-1
J gene: TRBJ2-1
clone size: few
D gene: .
CDR3 DNA: TGTGCCAGCAGCCGGACTAGCGGCTACAATGAGCAGTTCTTC
CDR3 protein: CASSRTSGYNEQFF

V gene: TRBV10-3
J gene: TRBJ2-1
clone size: few
D gene: .
CDR3 DNA: TGTGCCATCAGTGACGAGAGCGAGCAGTTCTTC
CDR3 protein: CAISDESEQFF

V gene: TRBV30
J gene: TRBJ2-3
clone size: few
D gene: TRBD2
CDR3 DNA: TGTGCAGTGGAGCGGGAGATTGGGACAGATACGCAGTATTTT
CDR3 protein: CAVEREIGTDTQYF

V gene: TRBV4-3
J gene: TRBJ2-3
clone size: .
D gene: TRBD2
CDR3 DNA: TGCGCCAGCAGCCGCCGGGCGGGACTAGCGGGAGATACGCAGTATTTT
CDR3 protein: CASSRRAGLAGDTQYF

V gene: TRBV30
J gene: TRBJ2-5
clone size: .
D gene: .
CDR3 DNA: TGTGCCTGGGGGGACATGGGCCATGGGACCCAGTACTTC
CDR3 protein: CAWGDMGHGTQYF

V gene: TRBV18
J gene: TRBJ2-5
clone size: few
D gene: TRBD1
CDR3 DNA: TGTGCCAGCTCACCTCCGGGACAGGGGTTGGAGACCCAGTACTTC
CDR3 protein: CASSPPGQGLETQYF

V gene: TRBV18
J gene: TRBJ1-4
clone size: few
D gene: .
CDR3 DNA: TGTGCCAGCTCACCACCGTCAGGCAATGAAAAACTGTTTTTT
CDR3 protein: CASSPPSGNEKLFF

V gene: TRBV7-2
J gene: TRBJ2-5
clone size: few
D gene: TRBD2
CDR3 DNA: TGTGCCAGCAGTTTCAGGGGACTAGCGGACCAAGAGACCCAGTACTTC
CDR3 protein: CASSFRGLADQETQYF

V gene: TRBV29-1
J gene: TRBJ2-4
clone size: few
D gene: .
CDR3 DNA: TGCAGCGTCGGGGAGAAGGGAAACATTCAGTACTTC
CDR3 protein: CSVGEKGNIQYF

V gene: TRBV7-9
J gene: TRBJ1-2
clone size: few
D gene: TRBD1
CDR3 DNA: TGTGCCAGCAGCCAGCCGGGACAGGGAACCCTCTATGGCTACACCTTC
CDR3 protein: CASSQPGQGTLYGYTF

V gene: TRBV2
J gene: TRBJ1-2
clone size: .
D gene: .
CDR3 DNA: TGTGCCAGCAGTGGGGAGGGTCCCCGCTACACCTTC
CDR3 protein: CASSGEGPRYTF

V gene: TRBV14
J gene: TRBJ1-5
clone size: few
D gene: .
CDR3 DNA: TGTGCCAGCAGCCTGTATGGCAATCAGCCCCAGCATTTT
CDR3 protein: CASSLYGNQPQHF

V gene: TRBV7-2
J gene: TRBJ1-1
clone size: .
D gene: TRBD1
CDR3 DNA: TGTGCCAGCAGCTTAATGCTAATCCGGGACAGTGCTTTCTTT
CDR3 protein: CASSLMLIRDSAFF

V gene: TRBV6-1
J gene: TRBJ1-4
clone size: .
D gene: TRBD1
CDR3 DNA: TGTGCCAGCACATTCGGGACAGGGGGTAGTGAAAAACTGTTTTTT
CDR3 protein: CASTFGTGGSEKLFF

V gene: TRBV7-9
J gene: TRBJ2-7
clone size: .
D gene: TRBD2
CDR3 DNA: TGTGCCAGCAGCCCAAGCGGGAGGTTACCCTACGAGCAGTACTTC
CDR3 protein: CASSPSGRLPYEQYF

V gene: TRBV4-1
J gene: TRBJ2-5
clone size: .
D gene: .
CDR3 DNA: TGCGCCAGCAGCCAAGATCGAGAGACCCAGTACTTC
CDR3 protein: CASSQDRETQYF

V gene: TRBV7-9
J gene: TRBJ2-2
clone size: .
D gene: TRBD2
CDR3 DNA: TGTGCCAGCAGCCAAGCGGGAGTGAGGGTGTCCGGGGAGCTGTTTTTT
CDR3 protein: CASSQAGVRVSGELFF

V gene: TRBV28
J gene: TRBJ1-2
clone size: .
D gene: TRBD1
CDR3 DNA: TGTGCCAGCAGCTCTTACAGGGGGCCCTATGGCTACACCTTC
CDR3 protein: CASSSYRGPYGYTF

V gene: TRBV9
J gene: TRBJ2-5
clone size: few
D gene: TRBD2
CDR3 DNA: TGTGCCAGCAGCTGGGCTAGCGGAGAGACCCAGTACTTC
CDR3 protein: CASSWASGETQYF

V gene: TRBV5-1
J gene: TRBJ1-2
clone size: few
D gene: TRBD1
CDR3 DNA: TGCGCCAGCAGTTGGGGGACAGCTAACTATGGCTACACCTTC
CDR3 protein: CASSWGTANYGYTF

V gene: TRBV28
J gene: TRBJ2-1
clone size: .
D gene: .
CDR3 DNA: TGTGCCAGCAGTTTAGGGCGGGGTGGGTCCAATGAGCAGTTCTTC
CDR3 protein: CASSLGRGGSNEQFF

V gene: TRBV19
J gene: TRBJ1-1
clone size: few
D gene: .
CDR3 DNA: TGTGCCAGTATAACGCGAACTGAAGCTTTCTTT
CDR3 protein: CASITRTEAFF

V gene: TRBV5-4
J gene: TRBJ2-5
clone size: many
D gene: TRBD2
CDR3 DNA: TGTGCCAGCAGCTTGTCGGCTAGCGGGAGGAGGGAGACCCAGTACTTC
CDR3 protein: CASSLSASGRRETQYF

V gene: TRBV29-1
J gene: TRBJ2-1
clone size: few
D gene: TRBD2
CDR3 DNA: TGCAGCGTTGAGGCGGGACTAGCGGGAGGACTCTCCAATGAGCAGTTCTTC
CDR3 protein: CSVEAGLAGGLSNEQFF

V gene: TRBV9
J gene: TRBJ2-3
clone size: .
D gene: .
CDR3 DNA: TGTGCCAGCAGCCAAGCCTCAGATACGCAGTATTTT
CDR3 protein: CASSQASDTQYF

V gene: TRBV5-1
J gene: TRBJ2-7
clone size: .
D gene: TRBD2
CDR3 DNA: TGCGCCAGCAGCTTGTTAGCGGGGGACGACTACGAGCAGTACTTC
CDR3 protein: CASSLLAGDDYEQYF

V gene: TRBV28
J gene: TRBJ2-3
clone size: few
D gene: TRBD1
CDR3 DNA: TGTGCCATCCGGGACAGGGTTCTCGCAGATACGCAGTATTTT
CDR3 protein: CAIRDRVLADTQYF

V gene: TRBV7-2
J gene: TRBJ1-5
clone size: .
D gene: .
CDR3 DNA: TGTGCCAGCAGCCCTGGGGGCGGTTACAATCAGCCCCAGCATTTT
CDR3 protein: CASSPGGGYNQPQHF

V gene: TRBV25-1
J gene: TRBJ1-3
clone size: .
D gene: .
CDR3 DNA: TGTGCCAGCAGTGACCCAAAGCTAATCACCATATATTTT
CDR3 protein: CASSDPKLITIYF

V gene: TRBV7-2
J gene: TRBJ2-7
clone size: .
D gene: TRBD1
CDR3 DNA: TGTGCCAGCAGCCCGATTGTCCGGGACAGGGGAATGGGCTACGAGCAGTACTTC
CDR3 protein: CASSPIVRDRGMGYEQYF

V gene: TRBV27
J gene: TRBJ2-5
clone size: few
D gene: .
CDR3 DNA: TGTGCCAGCGGGGGCACGGCTAGCGGTGAAGAGACCCAGTACTTC
CDR3 protein: CASGGTASGEETQYF

V gene: TRBV5-1
J gene: TRBJ2-3
clone size: .
D gene: TRBD2
CDR3 DNA: TGCGCCAGCAGCTCCCGAGCGGGAGGTCAATCAGATACGCAGTATTTT
CDR3 protein: CASSSRAGGQSDTQYF

V gene: TRBV29-1
J gene: TRBJ2-1
clone size: .
D gene: .
CDR3 DNA: TGCAGCGGGGGGACTAATGAGCAGTTCTTC
CDR3 protein: CSGGTNEQFF

V gene: TRBV30
J gene: TRBJ2-5
clone size: few
D gene: .
CDR3 DNA: TGTGCCTGGAGACTAGACAAAGAGACCCAGTACTTC
CDR3 protein: CAWRLDKETQYF

V gene: TRBV7-2
J gene: TRBJ1-2
clone size: few
D gene: TRBD1
CDR3 DNA: TGTGCCAGCAATTCAGGGGGCCTTACACGCTACACCTTC
CDR3 protein: CASNSGGLTRYTF

V gene: TRBV29-1
J gene: TRBJ2-5
clone size: few
D gene: .
CDR3 DNA: TGCAGCGTTAAAGGGGGAACTAGCCCAGAGACCCAGTACTTC
CDR3 protein: CSVKGGTSPETQYF

V gene: TRBV5-1
J gene: TRBJ2-7
clone size: .
D gene: .
CDR3 DNA: TGCGCCAGCAGGGCCAGGACAGATGGTTCCGAGCAGTACTTC
CDR3 protein: CASRARTDGSEQYF

V gene: TRBV13
J gene: TRBJ2-1
clone size: few
D gene: TRBD1
CDR3 DNA: TGTGCCAGCAGCTTGGACAGGGGGAATGACTACAATGAGCAGTTCTTC
CDR3 protein: CASSLDRGNDYNEQFF

V gene: TRBV6-1
J gene: TRBJ2-7
clone size: few
D gene: .
CDR3 DNA: TGTGCCAGCAGTGGGTACGGGACCTACGAGCAGTACTTC
CDR3 protein: CASSGYGTYEQYF

V gene: TRBV5-6
J gene: TRBJ1-5
clone size: few
D gene: .
CDR3 DNA: TGTGCCAGCAGCTTGGGGGCAGTTAATCAGCCCCAGCATTTT
CDR3 protein: CASSLGAVNQPQHF